This is a list of T cell receptor beta chains from one sample in a study of blood T cell repertoires in COVID-19. Measured with immunoSEQ multiplex PCR; TCRdb has only the in-frame clones, and not every one. The sample consists of some 390,000 clones, approximately 92% of them appearing once. The sample was PBMCs or T cells enriched from blood (not recorded which). These receptors originate from a man between 25 and 39 years old who had recovered from COVID-19. The CDR3 runs from the conserved cysteine through the conserved F or W. Fields, in order: J gene, V gene, D gene, clone size, CDR3 protein, CDR3 DNA. A D gene is named only where the DNA matches it firmly. Not every row has a clone size; where given, it reads once, few, many or a size class.

J: TRBJ2-1
V: TRBV19
D: NA
size: NA
CDR3: CASRTLYQGFNEQFF
DNA: TGTGCCAGCCGGACCCTTTATCAGGGGTTCAATGAGCAGTTCTTC

J: TRBJ1-6
V: TRBV3-1/TRBV3-2
D: TRBD1
size: NA
CDR3: CASSQEVGTGVNSPLHF
DNA: TGTGCCAGCAGCCAAGAGGTCGGGACAGGGGTAAATTCACCCCTCCACTTT

J: TRBJ1-6
V: TRBV27
D: NA
size: few
CDR3: CASSQTGGSPLHF
DNA: TGTGCCAGCAGCCAGACAGGCGGCTCACCCCTCCACTTT

J: TRBJ2-5
V: TRBV30
D: TRBD2
size: NA
CDR3: CAWSVVGLAQETQYF
DNA: TGTGCCTGGAGTGTCGTCGGACTAGCGCAAGAGACCCAGTACTTC

J: TRBJ2-7
V: TRBV10-1
D: NA
size: NA
CDR3: CASSPGGASANYEQYF
DNA: TGCGCCAGCAGCCCCGGCGGGGCTAGCGCGAACTACGAGCAGTACTTC

J: TRBJ1-2
V: TRBV4-1
D: TRBD1
size: NA
CDR3: CASSQTGTGEGYGYTF
DNA: TGCGCCAGCAGCCAGACCGGGACAGGGGAGGGGTATGGCTACACCTTC

J: TRBJ2-1
V: TRBV10-1
D: TRBD2
size: NA
CDR3: CASSDSLAGGTSSYNEQFF
DNA: TGCGCCAGCAGTGATAGCCTAGCGGGAGGGACAAGCTCCTACAATGAGCAGTTCTTC

J: TRBJ1-5
V: TRBV15
D: NA
size: few
CDR3: CATSRNVGGAQPQHF
DNA: TGTGCCACCAGCAGAAATGTGGGAGGGGCTCAGCCCCAGCATTTT

J: TRBJ1-2
V: TRBV27
D: NA
size: NA
CDR3: CASSFSGNYGYTF
DNA: TGTGCCAGCAGTTTTAGCGGTAACTATGGCTACACCTTC

J: TRBJ1-2
V: TRBV10-3
D: TRBD1
size: few
CDR3: CAIGGQVGQGRAGYTF
DNA: TGTGCCATCGGGGGCCAAGTGGGACAGGGGAGGGCCGGCTACACCTTC

J: TRBJ1-2
V: TRBV13
D: NA
size: NA
CDR3: CASSSGGDYGYTF
DNA: TGTGCCAGCAGCTCCGGAGGGGACTATGGCTACACCTTC

J: TRBJ1-1
V: TRBV7-9
D: NA
size: NA
CDR3: CASSLPGDTEAFF
DNA: TGTGCCAGCAGCTTACCGGGGGACACTGAAGCTTTCTTT

J: TRBJ2-3
V: TRBV5-1
D: NA
size: NA
CDR3: CASRSAAVTDTQYF
DNA: TGCGCCAGCAGATCGGCGGCGGTCACAGATACGCAGTATTTT

J: TRBJ1-3
V: TRBV19
D: NA
size: NA
CDR3: CASSTGAGPTIYF
DNA: TGTGCCAGTAGTACCGGTGCGGGTCCCACCATATATTTT

J: TRBJ1-2
V: TRBV6-1
D: TRBD1
size: NA
CDR3: CASSDSGTGLYGYTF
DNA: TGTGCCAGCAGTGATTCTGGGACAGGCCTCTATGGCTACACCTTC

J: TRBJ2-1
V: TRBV18
D: TRBD2
size: once
CDR3: CASSPPGLAGGPYNEQFF
DNA: TGTGCCAGCTCACCCCCCGGACTAGCGGGAGGGCCCTACAATGAGCAGTTCTTC

J: TRBJ1-1
V: TRBV10-3
D: NA
size: few
CDR3: CAISEAENTEAFF
DNA: TGTGCCATCAGTGAGGCAGAGAACACTGAAGCTTTCTTT

J: TRBJ2-5
V: TRBV7-9
D: TRBD1
size: NA
CDR3: CASSLGDREETQYF
DNA: TGTGCCAGCAGCCTAGGGGACAGGGAAGAGACCCAGTACTTC

J: TRBJ1-4
V: TRBV5-4
D: NA
size: NA
CDR3: CASKVQGGEKLFF
DNA: TGTGCCAGCAAGGTCCAGGGAGGTGAAAAACTGTTTTTT

J: TRBJ2-5
V: TRBV6-1
D: NA
size: NA
CDR3: CASSEGGWPRETQYF
DNA: TGTGCCAGCAGTGAAGGAGGGTGGCCCAGGGAGACCCAGTACTTC

J: TRBJ2-3
V: TRBV7-8
D: NA
size: NA
CDR3: CASSKRTEPTDTQYF
DNA: TGTGCCAGCAGCAAAAGGACAGAGCCTACGGATACGCAGTATTTT

J: TRBJ1-2
V: TRBV21-1
D: NA
size: NA
CDR3: CASSHGQWKNYGYTF
DNA: TGTGCCAGCAGCCATGGACAGTGGAAAAACTATGGCTACACCTTC

J: TRBJ1-1
V: TRBV15
D: NA
size: NA
CDR3: CATSRDRGTEAFF
DNA: TGTGCCACCAGCAGAGATCGAGGCACTGAAGCTTTCTTT

J: TRBJ1-5
V: TRBV6-1
D: TRBD1
size: once
CDR3: CASSEGIGQVRNQPQHF
DNA: TGTGCCAGCAGTGAAGGGATCGGACAGGTTCGCAATCAGCCCCAGCATTTT

J: TRBJ2-1
V: TRBV7-7
D: TRBD1
size: NA
CDR3: CASSLRTGGWNEQFF
DNA: TGTGCTAGCAGCTTACGGACAGGGGGCTGGAATGAGCAGTTCTTC

J: TRBJ2-3
V: TRBV19
D: TRBD1
size: NA
CDR3: CASSRAPGQGSDTQYF
DNA: TGTGCCAGTAGTAGGGCCCCGGGACAGGGATCCGATACGCAGTATTTT

J: TRBJ2-2
V: TRBV7-8
D: NA
size: NA
CDR3: CASSRSRTGELFF
DNA: TGTGCCAGCAGCCGATCCCGCACCGGGGAGCTGTTTTTT

J: TRBJ1-1
V: TRBV5-1
D: TRBD1
size: NA
CDR3: CASSLEGARTEAFF
DNA: TGCGCCAGCAGCTTGGAGGGGGCGCGTACTGAAGCTTTCTTT

J: TRBJ2-7
V: TRBV9
D: TRBD2
size: NA
CDR3: CASSLTSGSYEQYF
DNA: TGTGCCAGCAGCCTGACTAGCGGATCCTACGAGCAGTACTTC